This T cell receptor (beta chain) was documented in a study of T cell responses to AZD1222 COVID-19 vaccine. Sequencing used immunoSEQ multiplex PCR; TCRdb keeps in-frame clones, though not all of them. In the table there are about 82,000 clones, 83% of which are singletons. Regarding this clone: Its specificity is unknown.

Study findings and constraints: Repertoire sampling happened only post peak T cell response. The study found Spike-specific TCR breadth and depth rose after two AZD1222 doses. Vaccine-related CD4 TCRs covered spike, predominating at 160-218 and 743-854.

The ends were cut back, 2 bases at V and 5 bases at J, with 10 bases in the middle. The CDR3 totals 15 residues. Germline CDR1 and CDR2: LGHDT and YNNKEL (reference sequence). Second-dose intervals near 4 or 12 weeks were combined. The chain has TRBV3-1 (or the pseudogene TRBV3-2) and TRBJ1-6; D is unresolved. This clonotype was obtained from an adult who received the AZD1222 COVID-19 vaccine. The sample in question was peripheral blood, obtained 28 days after the second AZD1222 dose. DNA of the CDR3: TGTGCCAGCAGCCAAATGGGCGGGGATAATTCACCCCTCCACTTT. Protein sequence: CASSQMGGDNSPLHF.